These 24 T cell receptor beta chains were all obtained from the same sample, sequenced in a study of cytomegalovirus exposure and HLA in healthy donors. The PCR contained 60 Vbeta and 13 Jbeta primers. Produced via immunoSEQ multiplex PCR; TCRdb's table is partial and in-frame only. The data show 82,000 or so clones, 10% seen once. Sequencing was done on a sample of PBMCs. These receptors were collected from a man aged 55 to 70 in good health and CMV-seropositive.

V is TRBV2 and J is TRBJ2-2, with TRBD2 as a possible D gene (7 bases). Germline V gene data show CDR1 as SNHLY and CDR2 as FYNNEI. The CDR3 is 16 residues long. V lost 7 bases and J 4 bases, leaving 19 bases between the germline ends. The DNA of the CDR3 is TGTGCCAGCACCCTCAGCCGGGGGGCCGGCACCGGGGAGCTGTTTTTT. It encodes CASTLSRGAGTGELFF. The whole variable domain, remainder taken from reference TRBV2 and TRBJ2-2, is EPEVTQTPSHQVTQMGQEVILRCVPISNHLYFYWYRQILGQKVEFLVSFYNNEISEKSEIFDDQFSVERPDGSNFTLKIRSTKLEDSAMYFCASTLSRGAGTGELFFGEGSRLTVL.

This clone was seen more than once but under ten times. The chain's CDR3 is CASSFGTFSNEQFF. The CDR3 DNA reads TGCGCCAGCAGCTTCGGGACTTTTAGCAATGAGCAGTTCTTC. V gene TRBV5-1 combines with J gene TRBJ2-1, with D possibly TRBD2 on 6 matching bases. CDR1 SGHRS and CDR2 YFSETQ come from the germline V gene. Trimming removed 2 bases at V and 6 bases at J, with 12 bases between. The CDR3 covers 14 residues.

The gene calls are TRBV25-1 and TRBJ2-5; weak D call: TRBD2 (5 bases). V lost 4 bases and J lost 3, with 18 bases in between. The germline V gene encodes CDR1 MGHDK and CDR2 SYGVNS. The CDR3 has 16 residues. The CDR3 DNA sequence: TGTGCCAGCAGTGGACGGGGAACGGGTACTAAAGAGACCCAGTACTTC. Translating gives CASSGRGTGTKETQYF.

This clone was counted only a few times. This chain connects TRBV27 to TRBJ2-1, with a tentative D call TRBD1 (6 bases). This CDR3 is 15 amino acids long. Germline loops: CDR1 MNHEY, CDR2 SMNVEV (reference sequence). The V gene lost 10 bases and the J gene lost 8 bases, with 24 bases spanning the gap. CDR3 in amino acids: CATTSGEFSIDEQFF. The DNA of the CDR3 is TGTGCCACCACGTCAGGGGAGTTTTCCATCGATGAGCAGTTCTTC.

This chain joins TRBV6-6 and TRBJ1-1; D perhaps matches TRBD1 (6 bases). The CDR3 extends over 14 amino acids. Germline CDR1 reads MNHNY; CDR2 reads SVGAGI (reference sequence). Trimming left V 0 bases short and J 3 bases short, with 8 bases between. The CDR3 spells CASSYSTGYTEAFF. The CDR3 region has the DNA TGTGCCAGCAGTTACTCCACAGGGTACACTGAAGCTTTCTTT.

This clone occurred once. V is TRBV13 and J is TRBJ2-5, with a possible D match to TRBD2 (6 bases). The V end was cut by 4 bases, the J end by 12 bases, with 18 bases between. The CDR3 runs 13 residues. Germline V CDR1 and CDR2: PRHDT, FYEKMQ (reference sequence). The CDR3 bases are TGTGCCAGCAGCTGGGGACCGAAAGGCGGGGAGTACTTC. Translating gives CASSWGPKGGEYF.

There are many counts of this clone. The gene calls are TRBV27 and TRBJ1-4; D not certain. The length of the CDR3 is 13 residues. Germline-derived CDR1 and CDR2 are MNHEY and SMNVEV (reference sequence). V was trimmed by 0 bases and J by 8 bases, leaving 7 bases between them. The CDR3 nucleotides read TGTGCCAGCAGTTTATCTTCCGGGGAAAAACTGTTTTTT. Amino acid sequence: CASSLSSGEKLFF.

To note about this clone: Because the CDR3 is missing its conserved closing phenylalanine or tryptophan, this is likely a read error. V and J are TRBV7-9 and TRBJ2-2; D gene ambiguous. This CDR3 comprises 15 residues. The ends were cut back, 5 bases at V and 0 bases at J, with 10 bases in the middle. Germline V gene data show CDR1 as SEHNR and CDR2 as FQNEAQ (reference sequence). CDR3 DNA sequence: TGTGCCAGCAGCCTGCGACCAGCGAACACCGGGGAGCTGTTTGTT. Protein: CASSLRPANTGELFV.

There are a few counts of this clone. V is TRBV14 and J is TRBJ1-1, with D unclear. V lost 1 base to trimming and J lost 1 base, with 13 bases between them. Germline values: CDR1 SGHDN, CDR2 FVKESK. The CDR3 loop spans 16 amino acids. This CDR3 is CASSQVTPGSNTEAFF. CDR3 DNA sequence: TGTGCCAGCAGCCAAGTGACGCCGGGGTCGAACACTGAAGCTTTCTTT. Full variable domain (missing parts from reference TRBV14 and TRBJ1-1): EAGVTQFPSHSVIEKGQTVTLRCDPISGHDNLYWYRRVMGKEIKFLLHFVKESKQDESGMPNNRFLAERTGGTYSTLKVQPAELEDSGVYFCASSQVTPGSNTEAFFGQGTRLTVV.

This clone occurred a few times. The V and J genes are TRBV6-1 and TRBJ1-5, with TRBD1 matching 7 bases. The germline gives CDR1 MNHNS, CDR2 SASEGT. This CDR3 is 15 amino acids long. V trimming: 4 bases; J trimming: 0 bases; junction bases outside the gene matches: 3. This chain's CDR3 is CASSGDRYSNQPQHF. DNA for the CDR3: TGTGCCAGCAGTGGGGACAGATATAGCAATCAGCCCCAGCATTTT.

This sequence joins TRBV4-1 and TRBJ1-5; tentative D call: TRBD1 (6 bases). Trimming took off 5 bases at V and 3 bases at J, with 11 bases between the two ends. The length of the CDR3 is 14 residues. The germline V gene encodes CDR1 MGHRA and CDR2 YSYEKL. The chain's CDR3 is CASSSDSYNQPQHF. For the CDR3, the DNA is TGCGCCAGCAGCTCGGACAGCTACAATCAGCCCCAGCATTTT.

This chain joins TRBV5-1 and TRBJ1-1; 7 bases fit TRBD1. Trimming removed 0 bases from V and 6 bases from J; junction bases left unmatched: 5. The germline V gene encodes CDR1 SGHRS and CDR2 YFSETQ. This CDR3 contains 14 residues. The CDR3 here is CASSLGQGMAEAFF. The CDR3 DNA sequence: TGCGCCAGCAGCTTGGGACAGGGTATGGCTGAAGCTTTCTTT.

This clone was counted only a few times. V gene TRBV30 combines with J gene TRBJ2-3; D is undetermined. CDR1 GTSNPN and CDR2 SVGIG come from the germline V gene (reference sequence). The CDR3 is 12 amino acids. Trimming removed 4 bases at V and 4 bases at J, with 9 bases between. The CDR3 DNA sequence: TGTGCCTGGATTTACACCCCAGATACGCAGTATTTT. Its translation is CAWIYTPDTQYF.

The V and J genes are TRBV28 and TRBJ1-2; 8 positions match TRBD1. Germline V gene lookup returns CDR1 MDHEN and CDR2 SYDVKM. V gave up 5 bases and J gave up 2 bases; unmatched junction bases: 4. The CDR3 loop spans 14 amino acids. This CDR3 is CASSDRQGNYGYTF. In nucleotides, the CDR3 is TGTGCCAGCAGTGACCGACAGGGGAACTATGGCTACACCTTC.

This clone turned up a few times. This chain links TRBV6-5 with TRBJ2-3; D might be TRBD1 (6 bases). Trimming took off 6 bases at V and 2 bases at J, with 9 bases between the two ends. Looked up from germline, CDR1 is MNHEY and CDR2 is SVGAGI. The CDR3 has 13 residues. The CDR3 is CASRQGNTDTQYF. In DNA form, the CDR3 reads TGTGCCAGCAGACAGGGTAACACAGATACGCAGTATTTT.

This chain joins TRBV6-1 and TRBJ2-7, with D possibly matching TRBD1 (5 bases). V shed 0 bases and J shed 4 bases, with 13 bases lying between them. The CDR3 runs to 15 residues. CDR1 is MNHNS, CDR2 SASEGT, per germline. The CDR3 protein is CASSEADNPSYEQYV. Here the CDR3 DNA reads TGTGCCAGCAGTGAAGCGGACAATCCCTCGTACGAGCAGTACGTC.

In regard to this clone: This specimen includes other DNA sequences encoding the same CDR3. This chain connects TRBV5-1 to TRBJ2-5; a weak D match, TRBD2 (6 bases). The CDR3 is 13 amino acids. The germline CDR1 and CDR2 sequences are SGHRS and YFSETQ. V was pared by 0 bases and J by 3 bases, with 6 bases between. This CDR3 is CASSLGGEETQYF. CDR3 nucleotides: TGCGCCAGCAGCTTGGGGGGGGAAGAGACCCAGTACTTC. The entire variable domain, with the rest obtained from reference TRBV5-1 and TRBJ2-5, is as follows: KAGVTQTPRYLIKTRGQQVTLSCSPISGHRSVSWYQQTPGQGLQFLFEYFSETQRNKGNFPGRFSGRQFSNSRSEMNVSTLELGDSALYLCASSLGGEETQYFGPGTRLLVL.

In DNA, the CDR3 is TGTGCCAGCAGTTTAGGGCTAGCGAACGAGCAGTACGTC. Protein product: CASSLGLANEQYV. V is TRBV28 and J is TRBJ2-7, with D perhaps TRBD2 (6 bases). CDR1 is MDHEN and CDR2 is SYDVKM in the germline V gene. The V gene lost 2 bases and the J gene lost 5 bases, with 10 bases spanning the gap. This CDR3 has 13 amino acids.

This clone was detected only a few times. In nucleotides, the CDR3 is TGTGCCAGCAGTAAACTCGAGACAGGGGGGATCTATGGCTACACCTTC. Its protein is CASSKLETGGIYGYTF. V usage is TRBV27 and J usage is TRBJ1-2; 9 nucleotides agree with TRBD1. Germline loops: CDR1 MNHEY, CDR2 SMNVEV (reference sequence). This CDR3 spans 16 amino acids. Trimming at V came to 5 bases and at J to 4 bases, leaving 11 bases not matched to a gene.

The chain employs TRBV2 and TRBJ2-2; 7 bases fit TRBD2. Per germline, CDR1 SNHLY and CDR2 FYNNEI. Trimming removed 6 bases from V and 0 bases from J; junction bases left unmatched: 4. This CDR3 comprises 15 residues. Written as DNA, the CDR3 is TGTGCCAGCAGGGGCCTAGCGGCGAACACCGGGGAGCTGTTTTTT. Its translation is CASRGLAANTGELFF.

This clone was detected a few times. The chain employs TRBV7-2 and TRBJ2-2, with unresolved D. V lost 3 bases and J lost 2, with 7 bases in between. Germline CDR1 and CDR2: SGHTA and FQGNSA. The CDR3 is made up of 14 amino acids. The CDR3 sequence is CASSLGYNTGELFF. The CDR3 bases are TGTGCCAGCAGCTTGGGCTATAACACCGGGGAGCTGTTTTTT.

V usage is TRBV10-3 and J usage is TRBJ2-7, with a possible D match to TRBD1 (6 bases). This CDR3 has 14 amino acids. V was clipped by 5 bases and J by 2 bases, with 13 bases between them. Germline V lookup: CDR1 ENHRY, CDR2 SYGVKD. CDR3 loop: CAISPDRTTYEQYF. The CDR3 bases are TGTGCCATCAGTCCAGACAGGACCACCTACGAGCAGTACTTC.

This sequence joins TRBV7-2 and TRBJ1-2; 12 nucleotides line up with TRBD1. The CDR3 runs 16 residues. From germline, CDR1 is SGHTA and CDR2 FQGNSA. Trimming took 3 bases from V and 3 from J; bases not matched to a gene: 5. The CDR3 reads CASSLGTGGAYYGYTF. The CDR3 nucleotides read TGTGCCAGCAGCTTGGGGACAGGGGGCGCCTACTATGGCTACACCTTC.

This clone was picked up a small number of times. The chain carries TRBV30 and TRBJ2-5; the D gene is possibly TRBD1 (7 bases). CDR3 length: 14 amino acids. V lost 5 bases to trimming and J lost 2 bases, with 15 bases between them. Per the germline V gene, CDR1 is GTSNPN and CDR2 is SVGIG (reference sequence). CDR3 nucleotide sequence: TGTGCCTGGGGGGGGCGGGACAGTCAAGAGACCCAGTACTTC. Protein product: CAWGGRDSQETQYF. The full variable domain, its missing parts supplied by reference TRBV30 and TRBJ2-5, is SQTIHQWPATLVQPVGSPLSLECTVEGTSNPNLYWYRQAAGRGLQLLFYSVGIGQISSEVPQNLSASRPQDRQFILSSKKLLLSDSGFYLCAWGGRDSQETQYFGPGTRLLVL.